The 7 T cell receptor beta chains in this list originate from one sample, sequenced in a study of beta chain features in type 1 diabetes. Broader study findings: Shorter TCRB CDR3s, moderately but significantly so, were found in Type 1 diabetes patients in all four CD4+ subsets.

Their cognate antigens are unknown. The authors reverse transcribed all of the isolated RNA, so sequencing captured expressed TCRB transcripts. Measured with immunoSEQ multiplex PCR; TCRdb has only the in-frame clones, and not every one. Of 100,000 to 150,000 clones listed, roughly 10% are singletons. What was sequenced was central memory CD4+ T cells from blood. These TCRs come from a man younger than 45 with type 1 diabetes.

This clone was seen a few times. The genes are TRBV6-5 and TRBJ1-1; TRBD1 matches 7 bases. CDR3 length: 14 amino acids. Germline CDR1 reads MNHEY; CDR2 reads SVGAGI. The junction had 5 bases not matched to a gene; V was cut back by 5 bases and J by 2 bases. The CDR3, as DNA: TGTGCCAGCAGTGACAGGGAAAGAAACACTGAAGCTTTCTTT. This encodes CASSDRERNTEAFF.

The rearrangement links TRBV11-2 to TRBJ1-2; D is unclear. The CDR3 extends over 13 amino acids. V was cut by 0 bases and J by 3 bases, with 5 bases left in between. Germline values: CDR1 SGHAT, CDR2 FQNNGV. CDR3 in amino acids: CASSLESDYGYTF. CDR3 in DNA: TGTGCCAGCAGCTTAGAGTCCGACTATGGCTACACCTTC.

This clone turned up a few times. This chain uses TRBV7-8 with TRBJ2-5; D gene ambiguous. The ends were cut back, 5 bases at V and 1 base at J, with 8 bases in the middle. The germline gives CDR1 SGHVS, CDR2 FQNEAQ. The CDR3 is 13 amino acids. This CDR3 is CASSPRSQETQYF. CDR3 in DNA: TGTGCCAGCAGCCCCCGCAGCCAAGAGACCCAGTACTTC.

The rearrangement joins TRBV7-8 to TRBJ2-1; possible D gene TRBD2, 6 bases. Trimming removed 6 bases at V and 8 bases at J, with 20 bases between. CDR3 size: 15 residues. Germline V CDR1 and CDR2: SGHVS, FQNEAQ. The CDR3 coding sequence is TGTGCCAGCAGTCTATTGAAAGGGGCGGGATATGAGCAGTTCTTC. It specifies CASSLLKGAGYEQFF.

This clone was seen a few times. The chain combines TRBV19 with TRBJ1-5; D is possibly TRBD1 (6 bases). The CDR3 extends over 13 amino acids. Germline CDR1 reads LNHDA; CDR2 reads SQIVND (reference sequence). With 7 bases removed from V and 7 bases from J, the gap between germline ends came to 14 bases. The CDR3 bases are TGTGCCAGTACCGATTTTACAGGGCAGCCCCAGCATTTT. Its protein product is CASTDFTGQPQHF.

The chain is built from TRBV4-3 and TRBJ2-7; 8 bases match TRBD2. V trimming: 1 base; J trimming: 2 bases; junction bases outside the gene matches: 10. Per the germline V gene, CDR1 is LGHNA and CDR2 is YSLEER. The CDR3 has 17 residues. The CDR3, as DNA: TGCGCCAGCAGCCAAGTGATCGGGCGGGGGGAAACCTACGAGCAGTACTTC. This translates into CASSQVIGRGETYEQYF.

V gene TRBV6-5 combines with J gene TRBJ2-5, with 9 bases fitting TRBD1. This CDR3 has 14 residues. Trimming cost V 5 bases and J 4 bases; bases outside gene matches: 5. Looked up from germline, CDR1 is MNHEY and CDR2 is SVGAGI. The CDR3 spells CASSNRGLGETQYF. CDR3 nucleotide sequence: TGTGCCAGCAGTAACAGGGGGCTGGGAGAGACCCAGTACTTC.